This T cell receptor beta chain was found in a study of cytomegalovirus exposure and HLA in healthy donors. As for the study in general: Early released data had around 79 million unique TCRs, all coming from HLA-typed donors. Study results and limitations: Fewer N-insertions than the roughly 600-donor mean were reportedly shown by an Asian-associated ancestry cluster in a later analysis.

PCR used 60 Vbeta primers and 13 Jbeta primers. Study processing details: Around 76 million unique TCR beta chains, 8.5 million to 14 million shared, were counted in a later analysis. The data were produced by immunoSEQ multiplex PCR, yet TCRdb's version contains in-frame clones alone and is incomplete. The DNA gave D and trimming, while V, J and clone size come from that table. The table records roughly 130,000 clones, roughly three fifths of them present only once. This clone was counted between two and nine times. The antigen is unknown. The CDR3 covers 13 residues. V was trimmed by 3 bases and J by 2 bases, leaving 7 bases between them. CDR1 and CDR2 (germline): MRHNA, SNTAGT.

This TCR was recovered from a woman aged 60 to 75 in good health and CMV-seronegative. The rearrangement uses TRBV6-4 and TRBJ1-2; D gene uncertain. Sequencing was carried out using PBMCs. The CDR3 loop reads CASSDDGNYGYTF. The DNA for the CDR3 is TGTGCCAGCAGTGATGACGGGAACTATGGCTACACCTTC.